This record looks at one T cell receptor (beta chain) sequence and its context. Germline values: CDR1 GTSNPN, CDR2 SVGIG (reference sequence). This CDR3 contains 12 residues. The ends were cut back, 3 bases at V and 7 bases at J, with 12 bases in the middle. The sample originates from a study of T cell responses to AZD1222 COVID-19 vaccine. The table came from immunoSEQ multiplex PCR; TCRdb's copy has only in-frame clones and leaves some out. Among 200,000 to 250,000 clones listed, about 92% were seen once. The chain employs TRBV30 and TRBJ1-2; maybe TRBD1 (6 bases). This material consisted of peripheral blood, taken on day 0 of MenACWY control vaccination. The receptor's source is an adult in good health. The CDR3 sequence: CAWSGGLGGYTF. The CDR3 DNA reads TGTGCCTGGAGCGGGGGGCTTGGTGGCTACACCTTC. Drawing the rest from reference TRBV30 and TRBJ1-2, the complete variable domain is SQTIHQWPATLVQPVGSPLSLECTVEGTSNPNLYWYRQAAGRGLQLLFYSVGIGQISSEVPQNLSASRPQDRQFILSSKKLLLSDSGFYLCAWSGGLGGYTFGSGTRLTVV.